The 17 T cell receptor beta chains below were found in one sample sequenced in a study of CD8 T cells in Susac syndrome (dated by TCRdb to about 2019). The library was prepared using the immunoSEQ multiplex PCR assay. RNA was extracted using the RNeasy kit, and about 0.5 to 1 microgram was reverse transcribed with random hexamers. TCRdb took the public reads, trimmed them with fastp at Q25, ran MiXCR for clone calling and kept in-frame beta chains. Under each unique CDR3 protein, matching rows form one entry showing the most common genes and DNA. The sample table lists 250,000 to 300,000 distinct CDR3 sequences, roughly 85% of them with a count of one. Clones ranked in the top ten supply over 0.1% of the sample. The material sequenced was CD8+ T cells from PBMCs. Receptors were obtained from a human donor with multiple sclerosis.

The rearrangement uses TRBV6-5 and TRBJ2-7, with D unresolved. The germline gives CDR1 MNHEY, CDR2 SVGAGI. This CDR3 has 13 residues. V was trimmed by 0 bases and J by 6 bases, leaving 9 bases between them. For the CDR3, the DNA is TGTGCCAGCAGTTACTCGAGAATCCGCGAGCAGTACTTC. Encoded protein: CASSYSRIREQYF.

This clonotype was seen at least ten times. The chain employs TRBV27 and TRBJ2-1, with 7 bases aligning to TRBD2. Germline loops: CDR1 MNHEY, CDR2 SMNVEV (reference sequence). CDR3 size: 14 residues. V dropped 3 bases and J dropped 1; count of bases not matched to a gene: 0. Here the CDR3 DNA reads TGTGCCAGCAGTTTGGGGGGGTCCTACAATGAGCAGTTCTTC. Amino acid sequence: CASSLGGSYNEQFF.

The chain is built from TRBV9 and TRBJ1-3, with 7 bases that match TRBD1. V shed 3 bases and J 3 bases; nucleotides not matched to a gene: 18. In germline, CDR1 is SGDLS, CDR2 YYNGEE. The length of the CDR3 is 19 residues. CDR3 loop: CASSGETRGGRSSGNTIYF. The CDR3 coding sequence is TGTGCCAGCAGCGGGGAAACACGAGGGGGCCGAAGTAGTGGAAACACCATATATTTT.

This chain connects TRBV24-1 to TRBJ2-5; the match to TRBD2 covers 8 bases. Germline CDR1 KGHDR, CDR2 SFDVKD. This CDR3 region has 14 residues. V lost 6 bases to trimming and J lost 4 bases; unmatched junction nucleotides: 6. The CDR3 is CATSSREEGETQYF. CDR3 sequence (DNA): TGTGCCACCAGTTCGCGGGAGGAGGGAGAGACCCAGTACTTC.

This clonotype was counted once. The rearrangement joins TRBV7-8 to TRBJ2-3, with TRBD2 identical over 9 bases. Trimming took 5 bases from V and 4 from J; bases not matched to a gene: 10. Germline V gives CDR1 SGHVS, CDR2 FQNEAQ. The CDR3 loop spans 16 amino acids. This chain's CDR3 is CASSATLAGVADTQYF. CDR3 bases: TGTGCCAGCAGCGCTACATTAGCGGGAGTCGCAGATACGCAGTATTTT.

CDR3 in DNA: TGTGCCAGCAGCGCCTCGGGAGAGGGAAACACCATATATTTT. Translation gives CASSASGEGNTIYF. The gene calls are TRBV9 and TRBJ1-3; D uncertain. Trimming removed 3 bases at V and 4 bases at J, with 11 bases between. This CDR3 is 14 amino acids long. CDR1 SGDLS and CDR2 YYNGEE come from the germline V gene.

Of note for this clonotype: A junction end diverges from the germline sequence, so it may reflect a read error. The chain has TRBV6-2 or TRBV6-3 and TRBJ2-3; TRBD1 or TRBD2 may be the D gene (5 bases each). Germline CDR1 and CDR2: MNHEY and SVGEGT. The CDR3 sequence is 15 residues long. CDR3 coding DNA: TGTGCCAGCACCTACACGAGAAGCCTGGGGGATACGCAGTACTTT. This encodes CASTYTRSLGDTQYF.

The V call is TRBV30, the J call TRBJ2-1, with TRBD2 matching over 7 bases. This CDR3 is built from 14 residues. Germline-derived CDR1 and CDR2 are GTSNPN and SVGIG (reference sequence). V gave up 5 bases and J gave up 0 bases; unmatched junction bases: 4. The CDR3 nucleotides read TGTGCCTGGGGTAGCGGGTACTCCTACAATGAGCAGTTCTTC. Its protein is CAWGSGYSYNEQFF.

This CDR3 is CASSVGAGAGELFF. CDR3 coding DNA: TGTGCCAGCAGCGTCGGGGCCGGGGCCGGGGAGCTGTTTTTT. This rearrangement joins TRBV9 to TRBJ2-2; TRBD1 or TRBD2 may be the D gene (5 bases each). There are 14 residues in the CDR3. The V end lost 2 bases, the J end lost 6 bases, and 11 bases lay between the germline ends. Germline V gives CDR1 SGDLS, CDR2 YYNGEE.

The chain uses TRBV6-5 and TRBJ1-4; D gene unclear. V was shortened by 3 bases and J by 0 bases, with 8 bases between the two germline ends. Per the germline V gene, CDR1 is MNHEY and CDR2 is SVGAGI. The CDR3 extends over 15 amino acids. The CDR3 sequence is CASSYLSSTNEKLFF. The CDR3 DNA sequence: TGTGCCAGCAGTTATTTGAGCTCAACTAATGAAAAACTGTTTTTT.

This rearrangement joins TRBV13 to TRBJ2-1; D remains ambiguous. V dropped 1 base and J dropped 5 bases, with 12 bases sitting between them. Germline CDR1 and CDR2: PRHDT and FYEKMQ (reference sequence). This CDR3 region has 15 residues. The CDR3: CASSLAFRTDNEQFF. The DNA for the CDR3 is TGTGCCAGCAGCTTAGCCTTCAGGACCGACAATGAGCAGTTCTTC.

The J gene is TRBJ1-5, the V gene TRBV7-9; D gene ambiguous. The CDR3 extends over 14 amino acids. The V gene lost 5 bases and the J gene lost 4 bases, with 12 bases spanning the gap. Germline V CDR1 and CDR2: SEHNR, FQNEAQ (reference sequence). In DNA, the CDR3 is TGTGCCAGCAGCCTCCCAGAGGCTAATCAGCCCCAGCATTTT. Residues: CASSLPEANQPQHF.

The chain uses TRBV6-1 and TRBJ2-5, with 15 bases fitting TRBD2. The trim removed 3 bases at V and 5 bases at J, leaving 16 bases unmatched. This CDR3 is 20 amino acids long. Looked up from germline, CDR1 is MNHNS and CDR2 is SASEGT. CDR3 in amino acids: CASSEGGLPGLAGGVETQYF. The CDR3 nucleotides read TGTGCCAGCAGTGAGGGGGGGCTGCCGGGACTAGCGGGAGGTGTTGAGACCCAGTACTTC.

V usage is TRBV9 and J usage is TRBJ1-2, with TRBD1 as a possible D gene (5 bases). Germline V gene sequence: CDR1 SGDLS, CDR2 YYNGEE. Trimming took 0 bases from V and 4 from J, leaving 7 bases between them. The CDR3 is 13 amino acids. The CDR3 sequence is CASSVGGRYGYTF. CDR3 sequence (DNA): TGTGCCAGCAGCGTAGGGGGACGCTATGGCTACACCTTC.

This sequence joins TRBV5-1 and TRBJ2-7; TRBD1 matches 7 bases. With 0 bases clipped from V and 1 base from J, the junction kept 7 bases outside the gene matches. Per the germline V gene, CDR1 is SGHRS and CDR2 is YFSETQ. The CDR3 sequence is 16 residues long. The CDR3: CASSLEVQGQSYEQYF. CDR3 in DNA: TGCGCCAGCAGCTTGGAGGTGCAGGGACAGTCCTACGAGCAGTACTTC.

The chain uses TRBV2 and TRBJ2-5; D is possibly TRBD1 (6 bases). This CDR3 region has 17 residues. Germline loops: CDR1 SNHLY, CDR2 FYNNEI. V shed 2 bases and J shed 0 bases, with 16 bases lying between them. CDR3 loop: CASSELQGRRHQETQYF. CDR3 in DNA: TGTGCCAGCAGTGAACTACAGGGAAGGCGGCACCAAGAGACCCAGTACTTC.

This sequence joins TRBV5-1 and TRBJ2-7; 11 nucleotides match TRBD1. Germline-derived CDR1 and CDR2 are SGHRS and YFSETQ. Trimming cost V 2 bases and J 7 bases; bases outside gene matches: 8. The CDR3 is 15 amino acids. CDR3 in amino acids: CASSFEADRGLEQYF. As DNA, the CDR3 is TGCGCCAGCAGCTTCGAAGCGGACAGGGGGCTTGAGCAGTACTTC.